This TCR beta chain was retrieved from a study of metastatic and nonmetastatic thyroid tumors. The wider study: Malignant and benign thyroid patients had repertoires compared in peripheral blood and tumor or nodule tissue.

V lost 3 bases, J lost 2 bases, and 16 bases lay in between. The CDR3 is 16 residues long. Germline V lookup: CDR1 MDHEN, CDR2 SYDVKM. Per the original data handling: Researchers built a distant-metastasis classifier for papillary thyroid cancer that drew on CDR3 differences across clinicopathological groups. MiXCR was used by TCRdb to re-call the PCR reads. What appears here as the V and J calls and clone size reflects TCRdb's work, not the paper's. Among a few thousand clones, approximately 19% were seen once, and the ten largest hold 16%. No patient received treatment before thyroid surgery. General study findings and limits: According to reports, the diversity of TCR beta was significantly higher in malignant thyroid tumors than in benign nodules, and this held in both blood and tumor samples.

This clone has a count of ten or more. What it binds is not known. The specimen was adjacent normal tissue. V gene TRBV28 combines with J gene TRBJ1-1; D not certain. This receptor was identified in a female donor with papillary thyroid cancer or a benign thyroid nodule (not recorded which). Some clones in this sample may be carry-over from other donors' samples. CDR3 sequence reads: CASSFGVDRPNTEAFF. The CDR3 nucleotides read TGTGCCAGCAGTTTTGGGGTGGACCGCCCAAACACTGAAGCTTTCTTT. The whole variable domain, remainder taken from reference TRBV28 and TRBJ1-1, is DVKVTQSSRYLVKRTGEKVFLECVQDMDHENMFWYRQDPGLGLRLIYFSYDVKMKEKGDIPEGYSVSREKKERFSLILESASTNQTSMYLCASSFGVDRPNTEAFFGQGTRLTVV.